What follows are 18 T cell receptor beta chains derived from one specimen sequenced in a study of early T cells in non-severe SARS-CoV-2 infection. A single record per CDR3 protein comes from TCRdb applying MiXCR to the 5' RACE reads. The repertoire holds 25,000 to 35,000 distinct CDR3 sequences, with roughly 5.4% as singletons. Material for sequencing was whole blood. Receptors originate from an adult who was a healthcare worker with PCR-confirmed SARS-CoV-2 infection or an uninfected control (not recorded which).

The V call is TRBV9, the J call TRBJ2-3, with 14 bases aligning to TRBD2. After removal of 4 bases from V and 1 base from J, the junction contained 8 bases not matched to a gene. The CDR3 has 18 residues. The germline V gene has CDR1 SGDLS and CDR2 YYNGEE. The CDR3 loop reads CASSPGTSGSLGTDTQYF. CDR3 sequence (DNA): TGTGCCAGCAGCCCAGGGACTAGCGGGAGCTTGGGCACAGATACGCAGTATTTT.

This clonotype came up many times. The rearrangement links TRBV6-5 to TRBJ2-2; the D is unclear. With 8 bases removed from V and 4 bases from J, the gap between germline ends came to 8 bases. This CDR3 has 12 residues. The germline V gene encodes CDR1 MNHEY and CDR2 SVGAGI. As DNA, the CDR3 is TGTGCCAGCTGGCGGAGCACCGGGGAGCTGTTTTTT. Protein sequence: CASWRSTGELFF.

This clonotype showed up just a few times. The rearrangement links TRBV19 to TRBJ1-6; D is unclear. This CDR3 spans 12 amino acids. V gave up 3 bases and J gave up 13 bases, with 10 bases separating them. CDR1 and CDR2 (germline): LNHDA, SQIVND (reference sequence). CDR3 loop: CASSIKGPPLHF. Written as DNA, the CDR3 is TGTGCCAGTAGTATCAAGGGCCCCCCCCTCCACTTT.

The V gene is TRBV27, the J gene TRBJ1-5; TRBD1 matches 11 bases. Germline assignment: CDR1 MNHEY and CDR2 SMNVEV (reference sequence). CDR3 length: 13 residues. Trimming removed 6 bases from V and 7 bases from J; junction bases left unmatched: 2. CDR3 region: CASSGTGGQPQHF. CDR3 in DNA: TGTGCCAGCAGCGGGACAGGGGGACAGCCCCAGCATTTT.

This clonotype occurred many times. The chain joins TRBV20-1 to TRBJ2-5; possibly TRBD1 or TRBD2 for D (5 bases each). V was pared by 6 bases and J by 4 bases, with 18 bases between. CDR1 is DFQATT and CDR2 is SNEGSKA in the germline V gene (reference sequence). The CDR3 has 14 residues. CDR3 sequence reads: CSAPRLPGGETQYF. Here the CDR3 DNA reads TGCAGTGCCCCACGCTTACCTGGGGGAGAGACCCAGTACTTC.

This clonotype was seen repeatedly, ten times or more. The chain is built from TRBV7-9 and TRBJ2-1; D gene uncertain. Trimming stripped 5 bases from V and 8 bases from J, with 7 bases between. The CDR3 has 11 residues. Germline loops: CDR1 SEHNR, CDR2 FQNEAQ (reference sequence). This chain's CDR3 is CASSPAHEQFF. The CDR3 DNA is TGTGCCAGCAGCCCTGCCCATGAGCAGTTCTTC. Variable domain in full (rest from reference TRBV7-9 and TRBJ2-1): DTGVSQNPRHKITKRGQNVTFRCDPISEHNRLYWYRQTLGQGPEFLTYFQNEAQLEKSRLLSDRFSAERPKGSFSTLEIQRTEQGDSAMYLCASSPAHEQFFGPGTRLTVL.

At least ten counts were recorded for this clonotype. This chain uses TRBV19 with TRBJ1-1; D is ambiguous. The CDR3 has 14 amino acids. From germline, CDR1 is LNHDA and CDR2 SQIVND (reference sequence). Trimming cost V 5 bases and J 1 base, with 11 bases left between them. CDR3 in amino acids: CASSFRAANTEAFF. The DNA for the CDR3 is TGTGCCAGTAGTTTTAGGGCCGCGAACACTGAAGCTTTCTTT. Together with reference TRBV19 and TRBJ1-1, the CDR3 gives the full variable domain: DGGITQSPKYLFRKEGQNVTLSCEQNLNHDAMYWYRQDPGQGLRLIYYSQIVNDFQKGDIAEGYSVSREKKESFPLTVTSAQKNPTAFYLCASSFRAANTEAFFGQGTRLTVV.

The chain employs TRBV11-2 and TRBJ2-5; D gene unclear. This CDR3 is 11 amino acids long. The germline V gene has CDR1 SGHAT and CDR2 FQNNGV. The ends were cut back, 1 base at V and 5 bases at J, with 2 bases in the middle. The CDR3 region is CASSLVETQYF. The CDR3 DNA reads TGTGCCAGCAGCTTAGTCGAGACCCAGTACTTC.

This clonotype occurred many times. The rearrangement uses TRBV2 and TRBJ2-3; perhaps TRBD1 as D (5 bases). V lost 5 bases and J lost 8, with 14 bases in between. CDR3 length: 13 residues. Germline V gene sequence: CDR1 SNHLY, CDR2 FYNNEI. CDR3 nucleotide sequence: TGTGCCAGCAGTCCGCCCAGGCAGGGTACGCAGTATTTT. Translation gives CASSPPRQGTQYF.

This clonotype was detected ten times or more. V and J are TRBV11-2 and TRBJ2-1; D could derive from TRBD1 or TRBD2 (5 bases each). The CDR3 runs 16 residues. V lost 8 bases to trimming and J lost 7 bases, with 24 bases between them. CDR1 is SGHAT, CDR2 FQNNGV, per germline. The DNA for the CDR3 is TGTGCCAGCGGGCCTTTGGGACGGGTTCTGTCTAATGAGCAGTTCTTC. Protein product: CASGPLGRVLSNEQFF.

This clonotype appeared many times. The chain couples TRBV12-5 to TRBJ2-7; possible D gene TRBD2, 5 bases. The germline V gene has CDR1 LGHNT and CDR2 FRNRAP. V lost 1 base to trimming and J lost 3 bases, with 7 bases between them. This CDR3 is 13 amino acids long. Written as DNA, the CDR3 is TGTGCTAGTGGTTTGGGGAGGATCTACGAGCAGTACTTC. Translated, it gives CASGLGRIYEQYF.

This clonotype was found many times. This chain links TRBV5-1 with TRBJ2-1, with 12 bases lining up with TRBD2. There are 17 residues in the CDR3. Germline V gene sequence: CDR1 SGHRS, CDR2 YFSETQ. After removal of 0 bases from V and 8 bases from J, the junction contained 9 bases not matched to a gene. The DNA of the CDR3 is TGCGCCAGCAGCTTGGTGGCTAGCGGGAGGGCCATTGATGAGCAGTTCTTC. This codes for CASSLVASGRAIDEQFF.

The V gene is TRBV12-3 or TRBV12-4, the J gene TRBJ2-7; D gene ambiguous. The CDR3 spans 11 residues. Trimming took off 3 bases at V and 5 bases at J, with 5 bases between the two ends. The CDR3 loop reads CASSLGNEQYF. The CDR3 region has the DNA TGTGCCAGCAGTTTGGGGAACGAGCAGTACTTC.

The V call is TRBV28, the J call TRBJ1-5, with D perhaps TRBD1 (5 bases). Trimming took 4 bases from V and 3 from J, leaving 10 bases between them. This CDR3 has 14 residues. Germline loops: CDR1 MDHEN, CDR2 SYDVKM. CDR3 DNA: TGTGCCAGCAGTTCAGACAGCCCCAATCAGCCCCAGCATTTT. It codes for CASSSDSPNQPQHF.

The sample holds many counts of this clonotype. The chain recombines TRBV15 with TRBJ2-1; D gene uncertain. The germline V gene has CDR1 LNHNV and CDR2 YYDKDF (reference sequence). The CDR3 totals 14 residues. V was clipped by 1 base and J by 7 bases, with 11 bases between them. The chain's CDR3 is CATSRVIGRNEQFF. The CDR3 coding sequence is TGTGCCACCAGCAGAGTAATAGGCCGAAATGAGCAGTTCTTC. The variable domain in full, completed from reference TRBV15 and TRBJ2-1, reads DAMVIQNPRYQVTQFGKPVTLSCSQTLNHNVMYWYQQKSSQAPKLLFHYYDKDFNNEADTPDNFQSRRPNTSFCFLDIRSPGLGDTAMYLCATSRVIGRNEQFFGPGTRLTVL.

This clonotype ranks as medium-sized. The chain carries TRBV9 and TRBJ1-5; D unresolved. This CDR3 has 14 residues. Per the germline V gene, CDR1 is SGDLS and CDR2 is YYNGEE. Trimming pared 5 bases from V and 6 bases from J, leaving 15 bases between. The CDR3 sequence is CASSSEGFLQPQHF. CDR3 DNA: TGTGCCAGCAGTTCCGAAGGGTTCCTTCAGCCCCAGCATTTT.

At least ten counts were recorded for this clonotype. V is TRBV10-3 and J is TRBJ2-1, with D unclear. The germline CDR1 and CDR2 sequences are ENHRY and SYGVKD. The CDR3 totals 11 residues. V was trimmed by 5 bases and J by 7 bases, leaving 6 bases between them. The CDR3 loop reads CAISPANEQFF. DNA for the CDR3: TGTGCCATCAGTCCAGCAAATGAGCAGTTCTTC.

The gene calls are TRBV2 and TRBJ2-1, with D unresolved. V was cut by 4 bases and J by 7 bases, with 17 bases left in between. CDR3 length equals 15 residues. The germline gives CDR1 SNHLY, CDR2 FYNNEI. In nucleotides, the CDR3 is TGTGCCAGCAGTGGGCGGAGTCAAGACCTAAATGAGCAGTTCTTC. It encodes CASSGRSQDLNEQFF.